This T cell receptor beta chain was recovered during a study of blood T cells in healthy people across ages (dated by TCRdb to about 2015). Background for the entire study: In model experiments, roughly one uniquely barcoded TCR beta cDNA molecule per two T cells was captured by template switching. Using the same blood draw, the study looked at two additional independent replicas of 1 million unique cDNA reads for two donors, one aged 18 to 30 and the other aged 80 or older. To avoid experimental bias, donors of different ages were distributed randomly across sequencing lanes. Four age groups were formed from the donors: young (average about 16 years), middle-aged (approximately 41), aged (roughly 56) and long-lived (roughly 88). Using deep sequencing normalized with unique cDNA molecular identifiers, the study measured how TCR beta repertoire diversity changes with age. Findings and caveats that apply to the study as a whole: Observed TCR beta diversity per million T cells fell roughly linearly with age, and a significant reduction was already apparent by age approximately 40. A strong correlation was found between observed TCR beta diversity and the percentage of naive T cells measured by flow cytometry. Estimates of total diversity from one million sequenced T cells were regarded as lower bounds and underestimates. The CMV infection status of donors was not known, potentially confounding age-related changes in expanded clonotypes. Conclusive comparison of naive and antigen-experienced compartments was prevented by the profiling of bulk unsorted PBMCs. The long-lived group showed more naive CD4+ T cells, fewer expanded clones and increased TCR diversity than the aged group, suggesting age selection.

The library relied on 5' RACE. Sequencing was carried out with an Illumina HiSeq 2500. The second PCR ran for roughly 7 to 11 cycles and used a J-beta primer mix along with a sample-barcoded 5' primer. A template-switch 5' adaptor carrying 12 random nucleotides introduced a unique molecular identifier onto each TCR beta cDNA molecule. Each sample yielded at least 2.5 million CDR3-containing paired-end reads. First-strand cDNA was synthesized from all RNA with the Mint cDNA synthesis kit, primed by a TRBC-specific oligonucleotide. All cDNA was treated with uracil-DNA glycosylase and then went through a first 18-cycle PCR with the universal primers M1SS and BC2_uni_R. Under the source paper's analysis protocol: For normalization, 1 million high-quality reads were randomly selected from each sample, with every read carrying a distinct molecular identifier. Reads sharing molecular identifiers were discarded rather than binned into consensus sequences. MiTCR, set to a Q25 quality threshold and the strictest error-elimination algorithm, was used for CDR3 identification, clonotype clustering and error correction. A nonparametric unseen species model using Euler transformation provided a lower-bound estimate of total TCR beta diversity. TCRdb ran its own pipeline on the public reads, namely fastp trimming at Q25 and MiXCR clone calling, and kept in-frame beta chains. Every CDR3 protein is listed once, alongside the most common genes and DNA of its rows. What appears here as the V and J calls and clone size reflects TCRdb's work, not the paper's. In all, the sample holds 600,000 or so distinct CDR3 sequences, and about 30% of those were seen once. Roughly 14% of the sample goes to the ten largest clones.

Notes on this clonotype: Its recognized antigen is unknown. Within one base of it there is no much larger clone, and no base qualities were kept.

The CDR3 starts with the cysteine, ends with the phenylalanine, and has 17 residues. Solely the CDR3 DNA is kept, with 51 bases framed from the first base. The germline V gene yields MNHNS for CDR1 and SASEGT for CDR2. The germline ends are 15 bases apart after V is trimmed by 6 bases and J by 0 bases. The donors were 40 or so Caucasian individuals from Russia, aged 6 to 90 years, who were systemically healthy. Each donor gave about 9.2 milliliters of peripheral blood, drawn into EDTA-treated Vacutainer tubes. Ficoll-Paque density-gradient centrifugation was used to isolate PBMCs, with at least 6.5 million obtained per sample. Trizol reagent was used to extract total RNA from the PBMCs, yielding at least 5 micrograms per sample. For every donor, flow cytometry on a PBMC aliquot measured the percentage of naive CD45RAhigh/CD27high T cells.

The rearranged segments are TRBV6-1 and TRBJ1-6; a tentative D match to TRBD1 spans 6 bases. The TCR was taken from a woman older than 75 in good health. Source material: blood. The sequenced DNA: TGTGCCAGCAGACGCCTCGACAGGAGCTCCTATAATTCACCCCTCCACTTT. It translates as CASRRLDRSSYNSPLHF.